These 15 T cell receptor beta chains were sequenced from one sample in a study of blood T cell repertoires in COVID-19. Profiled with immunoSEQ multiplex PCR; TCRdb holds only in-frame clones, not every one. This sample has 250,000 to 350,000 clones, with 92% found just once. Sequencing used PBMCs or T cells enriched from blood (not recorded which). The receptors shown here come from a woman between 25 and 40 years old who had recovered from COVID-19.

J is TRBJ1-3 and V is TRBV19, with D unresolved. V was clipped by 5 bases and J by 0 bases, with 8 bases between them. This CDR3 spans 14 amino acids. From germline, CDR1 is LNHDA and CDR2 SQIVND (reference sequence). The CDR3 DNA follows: TGTGCCAGTAGTTGGGCGAGCTCTGGAAACACCATATATTTT. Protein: CASSWASSGNTIYF.

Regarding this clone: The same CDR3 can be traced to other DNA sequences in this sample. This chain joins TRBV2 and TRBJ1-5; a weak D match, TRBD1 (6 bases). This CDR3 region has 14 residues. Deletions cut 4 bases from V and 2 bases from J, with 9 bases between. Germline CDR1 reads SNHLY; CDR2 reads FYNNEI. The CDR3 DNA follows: TGTGCCAGCAGTGTAGGGGGTGGCAATCAGCCCCAGCATTTT. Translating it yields CASSVGGGNQPQHF.

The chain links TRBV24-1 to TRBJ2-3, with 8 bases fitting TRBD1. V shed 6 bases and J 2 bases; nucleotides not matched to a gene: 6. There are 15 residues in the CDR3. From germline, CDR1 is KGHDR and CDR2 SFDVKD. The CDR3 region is CATSTPGQDTDTQYF. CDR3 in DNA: TGTGCCACCAGTACTCCGGGACAGGACACAGATACGCAGTATTTT.

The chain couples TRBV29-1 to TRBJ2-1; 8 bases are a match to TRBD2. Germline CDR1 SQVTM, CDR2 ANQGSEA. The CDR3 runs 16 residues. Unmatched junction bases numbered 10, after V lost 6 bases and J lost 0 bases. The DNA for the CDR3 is TGCAGCGTCTCCACCCTAGCGGGTAGCTCCTACAATGAGCAGTTCTTC. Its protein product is CSVSTLAGSSYNEQFF.

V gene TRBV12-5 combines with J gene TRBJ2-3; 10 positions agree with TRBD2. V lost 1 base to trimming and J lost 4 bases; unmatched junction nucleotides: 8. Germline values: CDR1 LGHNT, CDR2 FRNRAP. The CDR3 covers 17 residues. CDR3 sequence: CASGLDTSGGGSDTQYF. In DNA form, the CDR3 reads TGTGCTAGTGGTTTGGACACGAGCGGGGGGGGATCAGATACGCAGTATTTT.

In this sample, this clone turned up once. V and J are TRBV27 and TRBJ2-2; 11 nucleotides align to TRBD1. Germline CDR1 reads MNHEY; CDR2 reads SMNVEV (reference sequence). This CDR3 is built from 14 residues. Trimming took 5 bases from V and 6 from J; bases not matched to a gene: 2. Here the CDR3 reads CASSQDRGPGELFF. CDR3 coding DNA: TGTGCCAGCAGTCAGGACAGGGGGCCCGGGGAGCTGTTTTTT.

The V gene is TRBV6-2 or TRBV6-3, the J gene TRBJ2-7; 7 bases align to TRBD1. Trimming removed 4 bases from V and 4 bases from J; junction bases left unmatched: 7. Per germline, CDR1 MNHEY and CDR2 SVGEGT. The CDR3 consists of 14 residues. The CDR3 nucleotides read TGTGCCAGCAGTTCCAACAGGGGTGGATACGAGCAGTACTTC. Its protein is CASSSNRGGYEQYF.

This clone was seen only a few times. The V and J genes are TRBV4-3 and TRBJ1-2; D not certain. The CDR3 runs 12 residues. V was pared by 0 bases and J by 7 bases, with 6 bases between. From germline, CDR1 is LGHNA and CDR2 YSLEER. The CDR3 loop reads CASSQDGSGYTF. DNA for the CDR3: TGCGCCAGCAGCCAAGATGGGAGTGGCTACACCTTC.

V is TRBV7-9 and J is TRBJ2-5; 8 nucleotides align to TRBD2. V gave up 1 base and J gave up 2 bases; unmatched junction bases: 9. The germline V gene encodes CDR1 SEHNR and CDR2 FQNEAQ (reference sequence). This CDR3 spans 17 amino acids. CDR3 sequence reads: CASSLGAGEGLQETQYF. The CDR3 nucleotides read TGTGCCAGCAGCTTAGGAGCGGGAGAGGGGCTTCAAGAGACCCAGTACTTC.

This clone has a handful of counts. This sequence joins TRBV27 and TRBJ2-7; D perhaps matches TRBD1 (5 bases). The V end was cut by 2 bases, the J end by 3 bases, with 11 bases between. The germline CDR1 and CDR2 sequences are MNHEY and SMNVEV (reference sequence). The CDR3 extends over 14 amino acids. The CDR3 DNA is TGTGCCAGCAGTTTAAAGGACACCTTCTACGAGCAGTACTTC. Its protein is CASSLKDTFYEQYF.

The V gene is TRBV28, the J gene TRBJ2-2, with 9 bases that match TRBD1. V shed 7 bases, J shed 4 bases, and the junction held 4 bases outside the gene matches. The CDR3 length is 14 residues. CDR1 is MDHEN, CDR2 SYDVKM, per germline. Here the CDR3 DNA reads TGTGCCAGCATTGGACAGGGGAGCACCGGGGAGCTGTTTTTT. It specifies CASIGQGSTGELFF.

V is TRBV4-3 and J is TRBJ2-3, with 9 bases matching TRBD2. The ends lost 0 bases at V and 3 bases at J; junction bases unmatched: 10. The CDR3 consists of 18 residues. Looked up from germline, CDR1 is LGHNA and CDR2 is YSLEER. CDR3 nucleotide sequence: TGCGCCAGCAGCCAAGATAGGGGGCTAGCGGGGTTAACAGATACGCAGTATTTT. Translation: CASSQDRGLAGLTDTQYF.

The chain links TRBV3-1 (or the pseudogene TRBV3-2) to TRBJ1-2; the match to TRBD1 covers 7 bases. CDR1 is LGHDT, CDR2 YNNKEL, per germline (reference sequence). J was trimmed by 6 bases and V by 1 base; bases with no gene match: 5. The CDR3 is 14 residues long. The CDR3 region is CASSQATGSNGYTF. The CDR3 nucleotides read TGTGCCAGCAGCCAAGCGACAGGGTCAAATGGCTACACCTTC.

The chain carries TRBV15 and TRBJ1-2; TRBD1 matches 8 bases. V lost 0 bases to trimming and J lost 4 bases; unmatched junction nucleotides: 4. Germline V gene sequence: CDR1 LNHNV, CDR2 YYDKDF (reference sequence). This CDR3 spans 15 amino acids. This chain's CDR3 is CATSRDRQGAYGYTF. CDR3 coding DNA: TGTGCCACCAGCAGAGATCGGCAGGGGGCCTATGGCTACACCTTC.

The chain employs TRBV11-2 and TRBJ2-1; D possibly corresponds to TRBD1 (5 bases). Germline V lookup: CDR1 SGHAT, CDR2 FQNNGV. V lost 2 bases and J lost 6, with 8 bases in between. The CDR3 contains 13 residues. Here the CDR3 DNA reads TGTGCCAGCAGCTTAACAGGATTCAATGAGCAGTTCTTC. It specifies CASSLTGFNEQFF.